Listed below are T cell receptor beta chains from one sample, sequenced in a study of cytotoxic CD8 clonotypes in ibrutinib-treated CLL. Repertoires were generated with immunoSEQ multiplex PCR, while TCRdb's copy carries only in-frame clones and drops some. The table has roughly 42,000 clones, about 65% seen once. The sequencing here drew on PBMCs, taken at disease progression, from a patient treated with ibrutinib. The receptors derive from a human donor with chronic lymphocytic leukemia. Each CDR3 is given with its conserved first and last residue.

J gene | V gene | CDR3 protein
TRBJ1-5 | TRBV19 | CASSIGRFNQPQHF
TRBJ1-6 | TRBV19 | CATNRGNSPLHF
TRBJ2-7 | TRBV10-2 | CASRAHEQYF
TRBJ1-5 | TRBV6-5 | CASSYRGDNQPQHF
TRBJ2-3 | TRBV25-1 | CASSERTSAKDTQYF
TRBJ1-2 | TRBV30 | CAWSPPGIYGYTF
TRBJ2-1 | TRBV27 | CASREGGVPRHYNEQFF
TRBJ2-7 | TRBV15 | CATSRAGTGIDEQYF
TRBJ1-5 | TRBV23-1 | CASSHGDLWPGVNQPQHF
TRBJ2-1 | TRBV6-5 | CASRDRGYNEQFF
TRBJ1-6 | TRBV7-3 | CASSLSWQGNSPLHF
TRBJ2-1 | TRBV5-8 | CASSLGITGAHYNEQFF
TRBJ2-3 | TRBV4-1 | CASSQKGSAMRVGTQYF
TRBJ2-1 | TRBV5-4 | CASSSNPRERANEQFF
TRBJ2-2 | TRBV30 | CAWKQGTGELFF
TRBJ2-1 | TRBV15 | CATSREPDRESNEQFF
TRBJ2-1 | TRBV5-1 | CASTVGGRSEQFF
TRBJ2-1 | TRBV30 | CAWSPGLTYNEQFF
TRBJ1-5 | TRBV7-2 | CASTLDRLEPQHF
TRBJ2-3 | TRBV4-2 | CASSRGQGTDTQYF
TRBJ2-5 | TRBV30 | CAWSGTSGSSRTQYF
TRBJ2-1 | TRBV5-4 | CASSRGTNNEQFF
TRBJ2-1 | TRBV30 | CAWVNPDKSYNEQFF
TRBJ2-5 | TRBV6-1 | CASSVAGVRETQYF
TRBJ2-1 | TRBV4-2 | CASSQESAGGPYNEQFF
TRBJ1-3 | TRBV19 | CASSTSISGNTIYF
TRBJ1-2 | TRBV14 | CASSQDLTGGSGYTF
TRBJ1-6 | TRBV28 | CASSSLSPWEPGFNSPLHF
TRBJ2-5 | TRBV9 | CASAKTGTSDETQYF
TRBJ1-2 | TRBV6-5 | CASRPSRGGNYGYTF
TRBJ2-5 | TRBV5-1 | CASSQGLTGRGQETQYF
TRBJ1-5 | TRBV18 | CASSPFAGGHQPQHF
TRBJ1-5 | TRBV9 | CASSSGVNSNQPQHF
TRBJ2-7 | TRBV7-2 | CASSLAGSYEQYF
TRBJ2-5 | TRBV18 | CASSLGVQETQYF